The entry below gives a single TCR beta chain sequence along with its context. The antigen remains undetermined. This specimen belongs to a study of radiotherapy plus CTLA-4 blockade in lung cancer. Whole-study results and caveats: It was early blood T cell clone dynamics, with interferon-beta, that reportedly best predicted response. Blood TCR clones of tumor origin expanded after radiotherapy plus ipilimumab.

The repertoire was sequenced with immunoSEQ multiplex PCR; TCRdb's copy has only in-frame clones and lacks some. The data contain tens of thousands of clones, 71% of them singletons. Focal radiation plus CTLA-4 blockade with ipilimumab was administered to patients who had chemo-refractory metastatic non-small-cell lung cancer. CDR1 is SGHAT and CDR2 is FQNNGV in the germline V gene. Between the trimmed V and J ends, which lost 1 base and 2 bases, there was a span of 12 bases. The CDR3 totals 15 residues. The source material was peripheral blood, sampled from a patient treated with radiotherapy plus ipilimumab. The clonotype originates from a human donor with non-small cell lung cancer whose response to radiotherapy plus ipilimumab could not be evaluated. The V call is TRBV11-2, the J call TRBJ2-7; D may be TRBD2 (5 bases). The CDR3 protein is CASSLGEGATYEQYF. CDR3 nucleotide sequence: TGTGCCAGCAGCTTAGGAGAGGGAGCGACCTACGAGCAGTACTTC.